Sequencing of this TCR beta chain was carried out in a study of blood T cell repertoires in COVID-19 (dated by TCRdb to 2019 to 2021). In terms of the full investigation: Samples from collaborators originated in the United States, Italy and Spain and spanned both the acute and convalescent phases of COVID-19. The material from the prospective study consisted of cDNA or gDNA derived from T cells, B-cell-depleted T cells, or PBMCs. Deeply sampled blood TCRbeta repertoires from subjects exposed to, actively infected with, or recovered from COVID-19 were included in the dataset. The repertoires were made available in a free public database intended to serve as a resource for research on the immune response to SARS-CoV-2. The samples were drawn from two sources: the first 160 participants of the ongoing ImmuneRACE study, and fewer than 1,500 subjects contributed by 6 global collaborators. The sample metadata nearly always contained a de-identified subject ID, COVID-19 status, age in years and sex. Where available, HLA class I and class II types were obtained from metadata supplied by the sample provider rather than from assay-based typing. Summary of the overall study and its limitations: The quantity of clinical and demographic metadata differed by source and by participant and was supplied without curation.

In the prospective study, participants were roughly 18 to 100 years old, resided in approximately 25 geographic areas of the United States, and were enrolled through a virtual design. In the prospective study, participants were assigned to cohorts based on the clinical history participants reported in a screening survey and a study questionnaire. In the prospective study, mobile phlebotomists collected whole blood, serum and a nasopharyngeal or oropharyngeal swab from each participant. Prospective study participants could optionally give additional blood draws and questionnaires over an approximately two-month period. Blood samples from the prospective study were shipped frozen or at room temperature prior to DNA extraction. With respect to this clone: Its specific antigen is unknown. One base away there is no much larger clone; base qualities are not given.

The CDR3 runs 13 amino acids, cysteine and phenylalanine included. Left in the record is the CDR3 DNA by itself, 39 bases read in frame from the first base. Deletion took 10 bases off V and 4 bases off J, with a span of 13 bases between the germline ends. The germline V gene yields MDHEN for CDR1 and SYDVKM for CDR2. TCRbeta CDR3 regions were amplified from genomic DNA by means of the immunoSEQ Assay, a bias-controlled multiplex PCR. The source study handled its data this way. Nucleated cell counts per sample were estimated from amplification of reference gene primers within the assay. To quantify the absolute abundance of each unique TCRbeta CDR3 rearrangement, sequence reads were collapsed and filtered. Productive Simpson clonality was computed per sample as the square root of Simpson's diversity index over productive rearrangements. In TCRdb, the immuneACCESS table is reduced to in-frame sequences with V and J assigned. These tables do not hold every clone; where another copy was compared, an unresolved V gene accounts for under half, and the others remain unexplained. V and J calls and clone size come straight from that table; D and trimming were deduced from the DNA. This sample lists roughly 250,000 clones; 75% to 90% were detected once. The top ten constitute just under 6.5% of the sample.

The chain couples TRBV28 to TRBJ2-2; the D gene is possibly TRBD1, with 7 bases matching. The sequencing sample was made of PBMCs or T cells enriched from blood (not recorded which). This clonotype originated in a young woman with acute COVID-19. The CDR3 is CATSQGGTGELFF. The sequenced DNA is TGTGCCACCAGCCAGGGGGGCACCGGGGAGCTGTTTTTT.